This T cell receptor (beta chain) was documented in a study of blood T cells in healthy people across ages. This CDR3 is 14 amino acids long. In germline, CDR1 is LGHNA, CDR2 YNFKEQ. The germline V and J ends were trimmed by 0 bases and 4 bases, with 9 bases remaining between them. Study-level points and caveats: Estimates drawn from one million T cells were deemed to understate diversity.

Concerning this clonotype itself: The antigen is unknown.

The second PCR ran about 6 to 11 cycles with a sample-barcoded 5' primer and J-beta primers. TCRdb reanalysed the 5' RACE reads using MiXCR and keeps one entry per CDR3 protein. The sample holds around 1,000,000 distinct CDR3 sequences, around 27% seen once. The data also belong to a second study, concerning T cells of mothers and their children. From that second work: In each mother, TCR beta CDR3 reads exceeded 9 million; in each child, they numbered some 2.8 million.

The gene calls are TRBV4-2 and TRBJ2-5; no reliable D call. The sample taken for sequencing was blood. The sequence was collected from a girl aged 2 to 9 in good health. The CDR3 spells CASSQEGVGETQYF. The CDR3 DNA reads as TGTGCCAGCAGCCAAGAAGGTGTCGGAGAGACCCAGTACTTC.